The present entry profiles one T cell receptor (beta chain) with its context. Its antigen is currently unknown. These data belong to a study of CD8+ T cells in alopecia areata. Turning to the study itself: Treated patients were dosed with oral tofacitinib, taking 5 to 10 mg twice daily. For 6 to 18 months, tofacitinib was taken, and 6 months off drug followed.

Overall study results and limits: Between patients, shared TCR sequences were less clear than in mice. This was possibly due in part to HLA diversity in the patient population.

In each case, RNA was isolated and then reverse transcribed into cDNA as the sequencing template. Method: immunoSEQ multiplex PCR; TCRdb's copy keeps in-frame clones and lacks some. The sample has 150,000 or so clones, around 60% seen once. The CDR3 is 15 amino acids. Germline CDR1 and CDR2: SNHLY and FYNNEI. V shed 7 bases, J shed 2 bases, and the junction held 5 bases outside the gene matches. This TCR derives from a human donor with alopecia areata. This specimen consisted of CD4+ T cells sorted from blood, obtained at week 0. The chain uses TRBV2 and TRBJ2-6; 7 nucleotides match TRBD1. DNA for the CDR3: TGTGCCAGCAACCTACAGGGGACTGGGGCCAACGTCCTGACTTTC. Its translation is CASNLQGTGANVLTF.